Listed below are T cell receptor beta chains from one sample, sequenced in a study of blood T cell repertoires in COVID-19. Assay: immunoSEQ multiplex PCR; the TCRdb copy retains only in-frame clones and omits some. The sample records 250,000 to 300,000 clones, 85% to 90% being singletons. Sequenced input: PBMCs or T cells enriched from blood (not recorded which). These receptors came from a man younger than 35 who had recovered from COVID-19. The CDR3 runs from the conserved cysteine through the conserved F or W. D genes are given only for firm matches. Size values are once, few and many counts, or a class for expanded clones, and some rows have none.

TRBJ1-1,TRBV19,.,once,CASSTPRGSENTEAFF,TGTGCCAGTAGTACCCCCCGGGGGTCCGAAAACACTGAAGCTTTCTTT
TRBJ1-2,TRBV4-1,.,.,CASSQERWGGRPYGYTF,TGCGCCAGCAGCCAAGAGAGGTGGGGGGGGCGGCCCTATGGCTACACCTTC
TRBJ2-7,TRBV5-1,.,once,CASSLRRAATYEQYF,TGCGCCAGCAGCTTGAGGAGGGCAGCCACCTACGAGCAGTACTTC
TRBJ2-1,TRBV9,TRBD2,.,CASSVAGLAGGGEQFF,TGTGCCAGCAGCGTAGCCGGACTAGCGGGTGGGGGTGAGCAGTTCTTC
TRBJ1-1,TRBV10-3,.,.,CAISESADQGYF,TGTGCCATCAGTGAGTCCGCGGATCAAGGTTACTTT
TRBJ2-1,TRBV27,.,.,CASSGGASYNEQFF,TGTGCCAGCAGCGGCGGGGCCTCCTACAATGAGCAGTTCTTC
TRBJ2-5,TRBV5-1,TRBD1,.,CASSQGAGEETQYF,TGCGCCAGCAGCCAGGGGGCTGGGGAAGAGACCCAGTACTTC
TRBJ1-2,TRBV7-8,TRBD1,.,CASSPAGGHYGYTF,TGTGCCAGCAGCCCAGCAGGGGGCCACTATGGCTACACCTTC
TRBJ1-5,TRBV3-1/TRBV3-2,.,once,CASSQDLEVRQPQHF,TGTGCCAGCAGCCAAGACCTAGAAGTAAGACAGCCCCAGCATTTT
TRBJ2-6,TRBV11-2,.,.,CAATGSSGANVLTF,TGTGCCGCCACCGGTAGCTCTGGGGCCAACGTCCTGACTTTC
TRBJ2-5,TRBV25-1,.,.,CASSEPLDSTQYF,TGTGCCAGCAGTGAACCCCTGGACTCGACCCAGTACTTC
TRBJ2-2,TRBV19,.,.,CASSIGLSRRGGDTGELFF,TGTGCCAGTAGTATAGGACTGTCTAGGAGGGGAGGAGACACCGGGGAGCTGTTTTTT
TRBJ2-1,TRBV11-3,TRBD2,once,CASSRTRSDEQFF,TGTGCCAGCAGCCGGACTAGATCGGATGAGCAGTTCTTC
TRBJ2-5,TRBV28,TRBD1,few,CASSRTGAIETQYF,TGTGCCAGCAGCAGGACAGGGGCAATAGAGACCCAGTACTTC
TRBJ1-2,TRBV21-1,.,.,CASSKVPGEYGYTF,TGTGCCAGCAGCAAAGTTCCAGGGGAATATGGCTACACCTTC
TRBJ1-2,TRBV27,TRBD1,.,CASSPNDRVSYTF,TGTGCCAGCAGTCCCAACGACAGGGTATCCTACACCTTC
TRBJ2-5,TRBV10-3,TRBD1,many,CAIRETGTGPDF,TGTGCCATCAGGGAAACCGGGACAGGCCCCGACTTC
TRBJ2-3,TRBV7-3,TRBD2,.,CASSPKGLAGGTDTQYF,TGTGCCAGCAGCCCCAAGGGACTAGCGGGAGGCACAGATACGCAGTATTTT
TRBJ2-7,TRBV10-3,TRBD2,.,CAIMGLGGYEQYF,TGTGCCATCATGGGACTAGGGGGTTACGAGCAGTACTTC
TRBJ2-5,TRBV7-2,TRBD2,.,CASSPTRTSLETQYF,TGTGCCAGCAGCCCCACTCGGACTAGCTTGGAGACCCAGTACTTC
TRBJ1-5,TRBV28,.,.,CASSLYGELSGQPQHF,TGTGCCAGCAGTTTGTATGGGGAATTGAGCGGTCAGCCCCAGCATTTT
TRBJ1-2,TRBV5-1,.,few,CASSPRVNYGYTF,TGCGCCAGCAGCCCCCGGGTCAACTATGGCTACACCTTC
TRBJ2-7,TRBV18,TRBD1,.,CASSLSIHDRAEQYF,TGTGCCAGCTCACTTTCAATCCACGACAGGGCCGAGCAGTACTTC
TRBJ2-4,TRBV5-4,.,.,CASSPPGAAAKNIQYF,TGTGCCAGCAGCCCTCCAGGGGCCGCCGCCAAAAACATTCAGTACTTC
TRBJ1-2,TRBV30,TRBD1,.,CAWSHLGTGYYGYTF,TGTGCCTGGAGCCACCTAGGGACAGGCTACTATGGCTACACCTTC
TRBJ2-3,TRBV7-2,TRBD2,.,CASSLRRGGGTDTQYF,TGTGCCAGCAGCTTAAGGCGGGGGGGCGGGACAGATACGCAGTATTTT
TRBJ2-1,TRBV5-4,TRBD2,.,CASRVAGRYEQFF,TGTGCCAGCAGAGTAGCGGGACGCTATGAGCAGTTCTTC
TRBJ1-2,TRBV27,TRBD1,.,CASSLGWGQGTYGYTF,TGTGCCAGCAGTTTAGGTTGGGGACAGGGGACCTATGGCTACACCTTC
TRBJ1-2,TRBV9,TRBD1,.,CASSVEAGGNYGYTF,TGTGCCAGCAGCGTAGAGGCAGGGGGCAACTATGGCTACACCTTC
TRBJ2-7,TRBV2,.,.,CASTGDYEQYF,TGTGCCAGCACCGGGGACTACGAGCAGTACTTC
TRBJ1-6,TRBV27,TRBD1,.,CASPTGSVGNSPLHF,TGTGCCAGTCCGACAGGGAGCGTAGGAAATTCACCCCTCCACTTT
TRBJ2-3,TRBV10-2,TRBD2,.,CASKETAGGTDTQYF,TGCGCCAGCAAGGAGACAGCGGGGGGGACAGATACGCAGTATTTT
TRBJ1-2,TRBV6-5,.,.,CASRPLAGADYGYTF,TGTGCCAGCAGACCCCTGGCAGGGGCGGACTATGGCTACACCTTC
TRBJ2-3,TRBV7-9,TRBD2,once,CASTDGVASGEIITDTQYF,TGTGCCAGCACCGATGGGGTGGCTAGCGGGGAGATTATCACAGATACGCAGTATTTT
TRBJ2-1,TRBV4-1,TRBD2,.,CASSQSERDYNEQFF,TGCGCCAGCAGCCAGAGTGAGCGGGACTACAATGAGCAGTTCTTC
TRBJ2-3,TRBV4-2,TRBD2,.,CASSPAGLAGSDTQYF,TGTGCCAGCAGCCCGGCGGGACTAGCGGGATCGGATACGCAGTATTTT
TRBJ1-2,TRBV10-1,.,.,CASSVVRGYGYTF,TGCGCCAGCAGTGTCGTCAGGGGCTATGGCTACACCTTC
TRBJ2-1,TRBV19,TRBD2,.,CASSMGLAGRYEQFF,TGTGCCAGTAGTATGGGGCTAGCGGGACGGTATGAGCAGTTCTTC
TRBJ2-1,TRBV9,TRBD2,.,CASNSPGTSGRYEQFF,TGTGCCAGCAACTCACCCGGGACTAGCGGGAGGTATGAGCAGTTCTTC
TRBJ2-1,TRBV11-2,.,.,CASSLLVRNEQFF,TGTGCCAGCAGCTTACTAGTCCGGAATGAGCAGTTCTTC
TRBJ2-3,TRBV2,TRBD2,.,CASSEGSGTNTDTQYF,TGTGCCAGCAGTGAAGGTAGCGGGACCAACACAGATACGCAGTATTTT
TRBJ2-7,TRBV5-6,TRBD1,.,CASSPPGGQGAREQYF,TGTGCCAGCAGCCCCCCCGGTGGGCAGGGGGCGCGCGAGCAGTACTTC
TRBJ2-1,TRBV6-5,.,.,CASKDNHNEQFF,TGTGCCAGCAAGGACAATCACAATGAGCAGTTCTTC
TRBJ1-2,TRBV19,.,.,CASSIVPGLRSYTF,TGTGCCAGTAGTATAGTCCCCGGGTTAAGGAGTTACACCTTC
TRBJ1-2,TRBV5-1,.,.,CASSPDPGLSGYTF,TGCGCCAGCAGCCCCGATCCGGGGTTAAGTGGCTACACCTTC
TRBJ2-7,TRBV19,TRBD2,.,CASSIRTSGRNEQYF,TGTGCCAGTAGTATAAGGACTAGCGGGAGAAACGAGCAGTACTTC
TRBJ2-3,TRBV12-3/TRBV12-4,.,.,CASSFPLVDTQYF,TGTGCCAGCAGTTTTCCCTTAGTAGATACGCAGTATTTT
TRBJ1-5,TRBV6-2/TRBV6-3,.,.,CASSYLRGRGNQPQHF,TGTGCCAGCAGTTATTTGCGGGGACGAGGAAATCAGCCCCAGCATTTT
TRBJ2-1,TRBV21-1,.,.,CASSKGKRVAGGDPTYNEQFF,TGTGCCAGCAGCAAAGGAAAGAGGGTAGCGGGGGGTGACCCTACCTACAATGAGCAGTTCTTC
TRBJ2-3,TRBV3-1/TRBV3-2,.,.,CASSQDYRGQTWGTDTQYF,TGTGCCAGCAGCCAAGATTACCGAGGACAAACCTGGGGCACAGATACGCAGTATTTT